These 18 T cell receptor beta chains were sequenced from one sample in a study of T-cell reconstitution after alpha-beta-depleted transplantation in children. Preparation of the TCRbeta library used unique molecular identifiers. A single record per CDR3 protein comes from TCRdb applying MiXCR to the PCR reads. This sample has about 830,000 distinct CDR3 sequences, with roughly 16% found just once. The sample was PBMCs, mostly from graft donor cells, taken 360 days after TCRalphabeta/CD19-depleted stem cell transplant. Receptor source: a male patient between 10 and 17 years old who had a stem cell transplant for acute lymphoblastic leukemia, so the T cells may come from the graft donor.

This rearrangement joins TRBV4-1 to TRBJ1-2, with a weak D call TRBD1 (5 bases). CDR3 length: 15 residues. V was shortened by 4 bases and J by 4 bases, with 16 bases between the two germline ends. Germline assignment: CDR1 MGHRA and CDR2 YSYEKL. CDR3 sequence reads: CASSLTLTETYGYTF. The CDR3, as DNA: TGCGCCAGCAGCCTAACCCTGACAGAGACCTATGGCTACACCTTC.

This clonotype was seen more than once but under ten times. V and J are TRBV3-1 and TRBJ2-1; TRBD2 aligns across 8 bases. Germline-derived CDR1 and CDR2 are LGHDT and YNNKEL (reference sequence). The ends lost 4 bases at V and 15 bases at J; junction bases unmatched: 8. This CDR3 comprises 12 residues. Here the CDR3 reads CASSLLAGLPFF. CDR3 in DNA: TGTGCCAGCAGCCTCTTAGCGGGGCTGCCGTTCTTC.

This clonotype was observed a few times. This chain links TRBV5-1 with TRBJ2-2, with D possibly matching TRBD2 (6 bases). Germline lookup yields CDR1 SGHRS and CDR2 YFSETQ. Trimming pared 4 bases from V and 1 base from J, leaving 11 bases between. The CDR3 is 15 amino acids. The CDR3 here is CASSPGLLNTGELFF. CDR3 DNA sequence: TGCGCCAGCAGCCCGGGACTCTTGAACACCGGGGAGCTGTTTTTT.

The chain recombines TRBV10-2 with TRBJ1-4, with 8 bases that match TRBD1. The CDR3 covers 13 residues. V dropped 6 bases and J dropped 7; count of bases not matched to a gene: 4. The germline V gene encodes CDR1 WSHSY and CDR2 SAAADI. CDR3 protein: CASRRTGIEKLFF. The CDR3 coding sequence is TGCGCCAGCAGGAGGACAGGGATTGAAAAACTGTTTTTT.

The rearrangement joins TRBV7-6 to TRBJ2-5, with 15 bases aligning to TRBD2. CDR1 is SGHVS and CDR2 is FNYEAQ in the germline V gene. The CDR3 sequence is 18 residues long. V lost 5 bases and J lost 4; bases outside the gene matches: 11. The CDR3 DNA reads as TGTGCCAGCAGCGCGGGACTAGCGGGAGGTCCCCAGGGAGAGACCCAGTACTTC. It yields the protein CASSAGLAGGPQGETQYF.

The table lists this clonotype with a few counts. The chain links TRBV4-1 to TRBJ2-7; D might be TRBD2 (5 bases). V lost 5 bases, J lost 4 bases, and 21 bases lay in between. This CDR3 has 16 residues. Germline V gene sequence: CDR1 MGHRA, CDR2 YSYEKL. The CDR3 reads CASSSLGSGPFYEQYF. The CDR3 DNA follows: TGCGCCAGCAGCTCCCTGGGGAGCGGTCCCTTTTACGAGCAGTACTTC.

The gene calls are TRBV29-1 and TRBJ2-7; perhaps D is TRBD1 or TRBD2 (6 bases each). The V and J ends lost 6 bases and 0 bases respectively, with 21 bases between them. Looked up from germline, CDR1 is SQVTM and CDR2 is ANQGSEA. CDR3 length: 16 residues. The CDR3 loop reads CSVLGGFRRLSYEQYF. In DNA, the CDR3 is TGCAGCGTCCTAGGGGGGTTCCGGCGCCTCTCCTACGAGCAGTACTTC.

At least ten counts were recorded for this clonotype. The gene calls are TRBV3-1 and TRBJ2-7; 8 nucleotides agree with TRBD2. Looked up from germline, CDR1 is LGHDT and CDR2 is YNNKEL (reference sequence). CDR3 length: 16 residues. J was trimmed by 5 bases and V by 2 bases; bases with no gene match: 11. CDR3 bases: TGTGCCAGCAGCCAAAGGGCTAGCGGGTACGTAAACGAGCAGTACTTC. Encoded protein: CASSQRASGYVNEQYF.

This clonotype occurred a few times. This chain uses TRBV7-8 with TRBJ2-3; D unresolved. The CDR3 length is 14 residues. Germline values: CDR1 SGHVS, CDR2 FQNEAQ. Trimming removed 3 bases at V and 5 bases at J, with 12 bases between. CDR3 sequence: CASSFGGWRDTQYF. The CDR3 nucleotides read TGTGCCAGCAGCTTTGGCGGTTGGAGAGATACGCAGTATTTT.

This clonotype was seen more than once but under ten times. The chain links TRBV3-1 to TRBJ2-2, with 7 bases fitting TRBD2. This CDR3 spans 16 amino acids. Losses at the gene ends were 1 base for V and 7 bases for J; bases not matched to a gene: 9. Germline-derived CDR1 and CDR2 are LGHDT and YNNKEL (reference sequence). Written as DNA, the CDR3 is TGTGCCAGCAGCCAAGTAAGCGCGGGAGCTGTCGGGGAGCTGTTTTTT. Translated: CASSQVSAGAVGELFF.

This clonotype has more than one count but fewer than ten. V usage is TRBV9 and J usage is TRBJ2-5; TRBD2 aligns across 12 bases. The CDR3 length is 18 residues. Per the germline V gene, CDR1 is SGDLS and CDR2 is YYNGEE. J was trimmed by 1 base and V by 0 bases; bases with no gene match: 7. The CDR3: CASSVDLAGGLGQETQYF. CDR3 DNA sequence: TGTGCCAGCAGCGTAGATCTAGCGGGAGGGCTTGGCCAAGAGACCCAGTACTTC. The variable domain in full, completed from reference TRBV9 and TRBJ2-5, reads DSGVTQTPKHLITATGQRVTLRCSPRSGDLSVYWYQQSLDQGLQFLIQYYNGEERAKGNILERFSAQQFPDLHSELNLSSLELGDSALYFCASSVDLAGGLGQETQYFGPGTRLLVL.

The chain combines TRBV9 with TRBJ2-2; D is unresolved. This CDR3 region has 12 residues. Germline V CDR1 and CDR2: SGDLS, YYNGEE. The ends were cut back, 9 bases at V and 2 bases at J, with 8 bases in the middle. DNA of the CDR3: TGTGCCACCTCGCCCAACACCGGGGAGCTGTTTTTT. It encodes CATSPNTGELFF.

This sequence joins TRBV12-3 or TRBV12-4 and TRBJ2-7; 8 bases agree with TRBD1. The CDR3 is 12 amino acids. V shed 4 bases and J 7 bases; nucleotides not matched to a gene: 3. The CDR3 coding sequence is TGTGCCAGCAGTTCAGGGGGCGCGGAGCAGTACTTC. It codes for CASSSGGAEQYF.

This clonotype was counted only a few times. The chain links TRBV7-3 to TRBJ1-2, with 7 bases matching TRBD1. Germline V gives CDR1 SGHTA, CDR2 FQGTGA. The CDR3 covers 15 residues. The ends lost 7 bases at V and 2 bases at J; junction bases unmatched: 10. Written as DNA, the CDR3 is TGTGCCAGCACCATCTACAGGGGCAGCAACTATGGCTACACCTTC. Translating it yields CASTIYRGSNYGYTF.

V is TRBV18 and J is TRBJ2-5; perhaps TRBD2 as D (6 bases). The CDR3 spans 14 residues. CDR1 KGHSH and CDR2 LQKENI come from the germline V gene. The V end lost 4 bases, the J end lost 2 bases, and 11 bases lay between the germline ends. CDR3 in DNA: TGTGCCAGCTCACGGGCGGGATTACAAGAGACCCAGTACTTC. This translates into CASSRAGLQETQYF.

This clonotype was observed a few times. The J gene is TRBJ2-2, the V gene TRBV30; TRBD2 matches 15 bases. The germline V gene has CDR1 GTSNPN and CDR2 SVGIG (reference sequence). This CDR3 has 19 residues. V lost 3 bases to trimming and J lost 5 bases; unmatched junction nucleotides: 13. CDR3 sequence reads: CAWRGARTSGRADTGELFF. Written as DNA, the CDR3 is TGTGCCTGGAGGGGGGCCAGGACTAGCGGGAGGGCTGATACCGGGGAGCTGTTTTTT. Supplemented by reference TRBV30 and TRBJ2-2, the full variable domain reads SQTIHQWPATLVQPVGSPLSLECTVEGTSNPNLYWYRQAAGRGLQLLFYSVGIGQISSEVPQNLSASRPQDRQFILSSKKLLLSDSGFYLCAWRGARTSGRADTGELFFGEGSRLTVL.

The chain has TRBV20-1 and TRBJ1-5, with 7 bases aligning to TRBD1. This CDR3 spans 14 amino acids. Germline V CDR1 and CDR2: DFQATT, SNEGSKA (reference sequence). J lost 0 bases, V lost 4 bases, and 3 bases had no gene match. The CDR3, as DNA: TGCAGTGCTATGACAGGGACTAGCAATCAGCCCCAGCATTTT. It codes for CSAMTGTSNQPQHF.

A word on this clonotype: This may come from a read error, since a much larger clone is one base off. The rearrangement links TRBV28 to TRBJ2-1; D not resolved. The CDR3 runs 12 residues. From germline, CDR1 is MDHEN and CDR2 SYDVKM. V was trimmed by 3 bases and J by 5 bases, leaving 5 bases between them. The CDR3 bases are TGTGCCAGCAGTTTTGGGAACAATGAGCAGTTCTTC. This codes for CASSFGNNEQFF. Supplemented by reference TRBV28 and TRBJ2-1, the full variable domain reads DVKVTQSSRYLVKRTGEKVFLECVQDMDHENMFWYRQDPGLGLRLIYFSYDVKMKEKGDIPEGYSVSREKKERFSLILESASTNQTSMYLCASSFGNNEQFFGPGTRLTVL.